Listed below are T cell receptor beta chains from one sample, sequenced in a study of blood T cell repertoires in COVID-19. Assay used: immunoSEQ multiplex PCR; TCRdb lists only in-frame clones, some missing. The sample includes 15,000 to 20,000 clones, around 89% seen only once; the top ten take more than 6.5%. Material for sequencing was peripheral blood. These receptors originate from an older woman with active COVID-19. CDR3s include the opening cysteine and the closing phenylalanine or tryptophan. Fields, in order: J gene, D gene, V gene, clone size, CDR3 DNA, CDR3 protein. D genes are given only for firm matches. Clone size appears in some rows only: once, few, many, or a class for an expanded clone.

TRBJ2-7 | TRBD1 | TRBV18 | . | TGTGCCAGCTCAACATACACAGGGGGCTTGTCCTACGAGCAGTACTTC | CASSTYTGGLSYEQYF
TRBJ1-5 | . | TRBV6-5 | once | TGTGCCAGCAGTTACTCAGCCTATAGCAATCAGCCCCAGCATTTT | CASSYSAYSNQPQHF
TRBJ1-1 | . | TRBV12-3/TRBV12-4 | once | TGTGCCAGCAGTTTAACCACAAACACTGAAGCTTTCTTT | CASSLTTNTEAFF
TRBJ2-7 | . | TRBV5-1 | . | TGCGCCAGCAGCGGGGCCGGAGCTACCTACGAGCAGTACTTC | CASSGAGATYEQYF
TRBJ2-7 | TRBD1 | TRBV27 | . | TGTGCCAGCAGTTTACTAGGGACAGGGGCATCCATCTACGAGCAGTACTTC | CASSLLGTGASIYEQYF
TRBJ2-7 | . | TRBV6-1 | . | TGTGCCAGCAGTGAAAACTTCTACGAGCAGTACTTC | CASSENFYEQYF
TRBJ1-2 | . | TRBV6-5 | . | TGTGCCAGCAGCAAAGGGGAACAGGGAGTCTACACCTTC | CASSKGEQGVYTF
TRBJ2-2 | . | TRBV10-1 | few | TGCGCCAGCAGTGAGTCCAGGTTTGCCGGGGAGCTGTTTTTT | CASSESRFAGELFF
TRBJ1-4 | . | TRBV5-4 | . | TGTGCCAGCAGCAATGAGGGTCGGAATGAAAAACTGTTTTTT | CASSNEGRNEKLFF
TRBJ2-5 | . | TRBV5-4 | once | TGTGCCAGCAGCTTGAAAGGGGCGGTCGAGACCCAGTACTTC | CASSLKGAVETQYF
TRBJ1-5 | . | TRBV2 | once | TGTGCCACCGATACAGGGTTGAAACAGCCCCAGCATTTT | CATDTGLKQPQHF
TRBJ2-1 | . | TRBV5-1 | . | TGCGCCAGCAGCTTGGCAACTAGACAGGACTCCTACAATGAGCAGTTCTTC | CASSLATRQDSYNEQFF
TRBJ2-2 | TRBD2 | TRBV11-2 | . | TGTGCCAGCAGCCTGGGGCTAGCGGGGGGGTTCGGGGAGCTGTTTTTT | CASSLGLAGGFGELFF
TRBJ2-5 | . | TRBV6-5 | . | TGTGCCAGCAGTCCCCCGAGCGCCCGGGAGACCCAGTACTTC | CASSPPSARETQYF
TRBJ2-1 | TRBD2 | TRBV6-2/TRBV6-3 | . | TGTGCCAGCAGTTATTCCGGGACTAGCGTATACAATGAGCAGTTCTTC | CASSYSGTSVYNEQFF
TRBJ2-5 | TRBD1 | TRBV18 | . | TGTGCCAGCTCACCGGTCACAGGGGCCGGCGAGACCCAGTACTTC | CASSPVTGAGETQYF
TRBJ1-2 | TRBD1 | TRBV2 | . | TGTGCCAGCAGCCCGGACAGGGGAGACTATGGCTACACCTTC | CASSPDRGDYGYTF
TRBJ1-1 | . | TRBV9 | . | TGTGCCAGCAGCGTAGGGGCAGGAGGTGAAGCTTTCTTT | CASSVGAGGEAFF
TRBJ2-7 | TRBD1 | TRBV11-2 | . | TGTGCCAGCAGCTCCGGCGGACAGGGGACCGAGCAGTACTTC | CASSSGGQGTEQYF
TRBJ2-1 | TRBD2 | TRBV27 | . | TGTGCCAGCAGTTCAGCGGGGGGGTCCTACAATGAGCAGTTCTTC | CASSSAGGSYNEQFF
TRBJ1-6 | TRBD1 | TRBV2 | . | TGTGCCAGCATTGAAGACAGGGGCAACTCACCCCTCCACTTT | CASIEDRGNSPLHF
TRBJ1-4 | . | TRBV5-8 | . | TGTGCCAGCAGCTTCCGGGGTAGTACGGCTGAAAAACTGTTTTTT | CASSFRGSTAEKLFF
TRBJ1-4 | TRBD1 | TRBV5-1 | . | TGCGCCAGCAGCTCGTCCGGGACAGGGGAAAAACTGTTTTTT | CASSSSGTGEKLFF
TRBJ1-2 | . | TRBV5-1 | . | TGCGCCAGCAGCACAGAAGGGGGTACGGCTGGCTACACCTTC | CASSTEGGTAGYTF
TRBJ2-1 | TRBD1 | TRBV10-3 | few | TGTGCCATCAGTGAGTCGGGTCAGGGGGCAGGCGACAATGAGCAGTTCTTC | CAISESGQGAGDNEQFF
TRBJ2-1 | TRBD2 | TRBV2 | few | TGTGCCAGCACCAAACTAGCGGGGGGTACCAATGAGCAGTTCTTC | CASTKLAGGTNEQFF
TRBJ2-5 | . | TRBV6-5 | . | TGTGCCAGCAGGGGGACTGGGGGTCAAGAGACCCAGTACTTC | CASRGTGGQETQYF
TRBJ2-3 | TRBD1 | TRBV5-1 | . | TGCGCCAGCAGCGGGACAGGGGTGGGCACAGATACGCAGTATTTT | CASSGTGVGTDTQYF
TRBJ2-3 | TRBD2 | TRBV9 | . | TGTGCCAGCAGCGTAGCGCGGGGGAGTCCCGTGGATACGCAGTATTTT | CASSVARGSPVDTQYF
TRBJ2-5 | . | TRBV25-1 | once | TGTGCCAGCTCTCGGACGGGGAACCACGAGGCCCAGTACTTC | CASSRTGNHEAQYF
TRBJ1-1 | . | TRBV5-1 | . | TGCGCCAGCAGCGAGAGGACAGCCAACACTGAAGCTTTCTTT | CASSERTANTEAFF
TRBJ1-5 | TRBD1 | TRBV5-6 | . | TGTGCCAGCAGCCAGACAGGGGTCAATCAGCCCCAGCATTTT | CASSQTGVNQPQHF
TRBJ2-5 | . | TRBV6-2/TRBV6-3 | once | . | CASSSSERKTQYF
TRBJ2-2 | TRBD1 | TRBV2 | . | TGTGCCAGCATTGGGACAGAGAACACCGGGGAGCTGTTTTTT | CASIGTENTGELFF
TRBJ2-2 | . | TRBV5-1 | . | TGCGCCAGCAGAGGCGGGGTGGACACCGGGGAGCTGTTTTTT | CASRGGVDTGELFF
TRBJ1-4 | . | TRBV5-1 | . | TGCGCCAGCAGCTTAGGGGGAACTAATGAAAAACTGTTTTTT | CASSLGGTNEKLFF
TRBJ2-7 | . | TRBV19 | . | TGTGCCAGTAGTATGGCCACCTCCGCCGTTTACGAGCAGTACTTC | CASSMATSAVYEQYF
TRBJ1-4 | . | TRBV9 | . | TGTGCCAGCAGCGTGAGGCCGACAGAAAATGAAAAACTGTTTTTT | CASSVRPTENEKLFF
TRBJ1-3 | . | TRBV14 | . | TGTGCCAGCAGTTTAGTCCCTGGAAACACCATATATTTT | CASSLVPGNTIYF
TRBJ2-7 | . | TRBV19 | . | TGTGCCAGTAGTAGCGGGGGCGTCGGAAACTACGAGCAGTACTTC | CASSSGGVGNYEQYF
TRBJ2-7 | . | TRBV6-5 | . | TGTGCCAGCAGTTACTCGGGGCGGTCCGGCGACGAGCAGTACTTC | CASSYSGRSGDEQYF
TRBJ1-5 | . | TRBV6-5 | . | TGTGCCAGCAGTCCTCCACAGGGCTGGCCCCAGCATTTT | CASSPPQGWPQHF
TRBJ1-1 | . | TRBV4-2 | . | TGTGCCAGCAGCCAAGATTCGGGGGTGGGGGCTTTCTTT | CASSQDSGVGAFF
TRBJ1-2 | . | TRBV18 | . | TGTGCCAGCTCACCGAACCAGGATGCATATGGCTACACCTTC | CASSPNQDAYGYTF
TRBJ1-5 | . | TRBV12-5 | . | TGTGCTAGTGGTTTGGTACCCGGGACAACCCGCGGTCAGCCCCAGCATTTT | CASGLVPGTTRGQPQHF